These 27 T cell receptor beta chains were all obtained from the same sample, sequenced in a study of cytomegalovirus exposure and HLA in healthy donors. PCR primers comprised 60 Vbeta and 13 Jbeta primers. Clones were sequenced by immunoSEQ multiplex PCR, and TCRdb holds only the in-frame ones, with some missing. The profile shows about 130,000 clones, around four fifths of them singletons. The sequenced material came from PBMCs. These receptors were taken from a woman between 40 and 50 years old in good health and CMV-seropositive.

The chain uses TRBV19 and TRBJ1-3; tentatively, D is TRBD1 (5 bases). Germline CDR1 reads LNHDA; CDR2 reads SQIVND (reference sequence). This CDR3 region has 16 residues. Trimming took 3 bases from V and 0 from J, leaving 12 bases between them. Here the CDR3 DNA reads TGTGCCAGTAGTATCACAGCAGGGCACTCTGGAAACACCATATATTTT. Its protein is CASSITAGHSGNTIYF.

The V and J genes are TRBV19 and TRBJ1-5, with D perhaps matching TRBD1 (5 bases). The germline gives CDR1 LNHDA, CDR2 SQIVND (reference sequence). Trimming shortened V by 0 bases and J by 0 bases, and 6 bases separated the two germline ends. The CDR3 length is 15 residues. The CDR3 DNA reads TGTGCCAGTAGTATAGAAGGGGTTAGCAATCAGCCCCAGCATTTT. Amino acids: CASSIEGVSNQPQHF.

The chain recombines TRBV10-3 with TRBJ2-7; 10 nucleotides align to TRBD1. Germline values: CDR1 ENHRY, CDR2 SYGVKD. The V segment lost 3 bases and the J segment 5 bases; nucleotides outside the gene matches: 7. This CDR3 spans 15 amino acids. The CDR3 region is CAISDQAGTGDEQYF. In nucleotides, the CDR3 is TGTGCCATCAGTGATCAAGCGGGGACAGGGGACGAGCAGTACTTC.

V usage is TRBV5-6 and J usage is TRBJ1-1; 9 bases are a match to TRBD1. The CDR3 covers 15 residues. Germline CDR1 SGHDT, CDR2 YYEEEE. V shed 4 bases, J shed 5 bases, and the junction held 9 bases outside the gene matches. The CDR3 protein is CASSLDTGGDTEAFF. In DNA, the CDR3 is TGTGCCAGCAGCCTAGATACAGGGGGCGATACTGAAGCTTTCTTT. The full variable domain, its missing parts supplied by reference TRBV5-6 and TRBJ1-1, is DAGVTQSPTHLIKTRGQQVTLRCSPKSGHDTVSWYQQALGQGPQFIFQYYEEEERQRGNFPDRFSGHQFPNYSSELNVNALLLGDSALYLCASSLDTGGDTEAFFGQGTRLTVV.

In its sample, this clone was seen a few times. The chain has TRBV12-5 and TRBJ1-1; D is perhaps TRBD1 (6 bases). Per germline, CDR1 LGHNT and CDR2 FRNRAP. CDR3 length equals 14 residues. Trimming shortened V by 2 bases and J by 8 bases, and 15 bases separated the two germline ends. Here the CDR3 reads CASGLSGAGGEAFF. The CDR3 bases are TGTGCTAGTGGTTTGTCAGGGGCCGGCGGGGAAGCTTTCTTT.

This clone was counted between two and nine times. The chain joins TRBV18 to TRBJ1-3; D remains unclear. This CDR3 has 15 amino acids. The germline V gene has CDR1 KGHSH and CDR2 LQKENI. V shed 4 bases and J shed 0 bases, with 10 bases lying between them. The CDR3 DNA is TGTGCCAGCTCACGAAACAGCTTCTCTGGAAACACCATATATTTT. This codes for CASSRNSFSGNTIYF.

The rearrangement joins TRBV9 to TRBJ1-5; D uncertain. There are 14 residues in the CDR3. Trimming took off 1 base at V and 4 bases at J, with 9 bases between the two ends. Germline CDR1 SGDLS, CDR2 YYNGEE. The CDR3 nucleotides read TGTGCCAGCAGCGTATTTCCCGGGAATCAGCCCCAGCATTTT. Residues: CASSVFPGNQPQHF.

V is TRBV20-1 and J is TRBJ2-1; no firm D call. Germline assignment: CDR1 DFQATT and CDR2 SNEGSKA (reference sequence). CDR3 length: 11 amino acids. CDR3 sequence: CSAGSYNEQFF. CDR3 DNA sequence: TGCAGCGCCGGGTCCTACAATGAGCAGTTCTTC.

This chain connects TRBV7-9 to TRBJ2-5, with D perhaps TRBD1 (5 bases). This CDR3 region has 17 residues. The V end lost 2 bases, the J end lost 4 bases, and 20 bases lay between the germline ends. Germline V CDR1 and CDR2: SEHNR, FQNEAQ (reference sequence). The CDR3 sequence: CASSLTHMVGAGETQYF. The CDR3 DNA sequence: TGTGCCAGCAGCTTAACCCACATGGTAGGGGCTGGAGAGACCCAGTACTTC.

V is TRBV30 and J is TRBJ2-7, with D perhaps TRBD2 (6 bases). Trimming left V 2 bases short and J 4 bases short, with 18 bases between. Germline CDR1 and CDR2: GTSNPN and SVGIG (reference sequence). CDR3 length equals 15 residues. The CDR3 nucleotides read TGTGCCTGGAGTCCAACCCCCGGGACTTTTTACGAGCAGTACTTC. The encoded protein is CAWSPTPGTFYEQYF. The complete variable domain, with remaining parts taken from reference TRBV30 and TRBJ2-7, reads SQTIHQWPATLVQPVGSPLSLECTVEGTSNPNLYWYRQAAGRGLQLLFYSVGIGQISSEVPQNLSASRPQDRQFILSSKKLLLSDSGFYLCAWSPTPGTFYEQYFGPGTRLTVT.

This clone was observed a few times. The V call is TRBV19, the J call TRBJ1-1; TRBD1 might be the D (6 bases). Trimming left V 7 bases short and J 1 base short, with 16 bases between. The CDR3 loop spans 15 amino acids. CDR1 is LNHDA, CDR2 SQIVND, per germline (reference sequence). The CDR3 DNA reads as TGTGCCAGTATAACAGGGCCCCAACAGAACACTGAAGCTTTCTTT. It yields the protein CASITGPQQNTEAFF.

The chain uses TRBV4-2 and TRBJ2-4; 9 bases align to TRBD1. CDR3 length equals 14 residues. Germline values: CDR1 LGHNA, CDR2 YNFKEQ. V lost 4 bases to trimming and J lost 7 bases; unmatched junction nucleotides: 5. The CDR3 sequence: CASSLQGARNIQYF. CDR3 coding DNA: TGTGCCAGCAGCCTACAGGGGGCACGGAACATTCAGTACTTC.

CDR3 sequence (DNA): TGTGCCACCAGCAACACGGGATCCGTTAATTCACCCCTCCACTTT. Translating gives CATSNTGSVNSPLHF. The V call is TRBV15, the J call TRBJ1-6; no clear D gene. The CDR3 loop spans 15 amino acids. V was clipped by 4 bases and J by 6 bases, with 13 bases between them. The germline gives CDR1 LNHNV, CDR2 YYDKDF (reference sequence). The full variable domain, in which reference TRBV15 and TRBJ1-6 provide the parts outside the CDR3, is DAMVIQNPRYQVTQFGKPVTLSCSQTLNHNVMYWYQQKSSQAPKLLFHYYDKDFNNEADTPDNFQSRRPNTSFCFLDIRSPGLGDTAMYLCATSNTGSVNSPLHFGNGTRLTVT.

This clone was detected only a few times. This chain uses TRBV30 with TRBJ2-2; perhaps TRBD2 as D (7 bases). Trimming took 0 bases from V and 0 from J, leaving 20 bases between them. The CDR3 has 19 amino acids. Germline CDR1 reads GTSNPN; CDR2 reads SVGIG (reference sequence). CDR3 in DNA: TGTGCCTGGAGTGTACTTCGTTCGGGGGGCTCCCCGAACACCGGGGAGCTGTTTTTT. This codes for CAWSVLRSGGSPNTGELFF.

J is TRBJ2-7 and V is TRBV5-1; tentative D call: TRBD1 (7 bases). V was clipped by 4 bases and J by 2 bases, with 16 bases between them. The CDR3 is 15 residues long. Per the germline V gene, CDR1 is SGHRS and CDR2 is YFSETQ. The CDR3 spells CASSGGTATTYEQYF. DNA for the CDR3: TGCGCCAGCAGCGGGGGGACAGCTACTACCTACGAGCAGTACTTC.

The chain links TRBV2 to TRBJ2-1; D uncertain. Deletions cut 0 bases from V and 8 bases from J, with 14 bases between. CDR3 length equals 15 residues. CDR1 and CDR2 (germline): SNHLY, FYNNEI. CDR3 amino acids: CASSEALGPTDEQFF. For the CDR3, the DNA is TGTGCCAGCAGTGAAGCGTTGGGCCCGACGGATGAGCAGTTCTTC.

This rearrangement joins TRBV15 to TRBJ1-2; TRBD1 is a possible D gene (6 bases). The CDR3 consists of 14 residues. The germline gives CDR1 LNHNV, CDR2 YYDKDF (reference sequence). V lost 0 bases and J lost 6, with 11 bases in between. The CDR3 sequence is CATSREQGLNGYTF. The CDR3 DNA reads TGTGCCACCAGCAGAGAACAGGGTCTTAATGGCTACACCTTC.

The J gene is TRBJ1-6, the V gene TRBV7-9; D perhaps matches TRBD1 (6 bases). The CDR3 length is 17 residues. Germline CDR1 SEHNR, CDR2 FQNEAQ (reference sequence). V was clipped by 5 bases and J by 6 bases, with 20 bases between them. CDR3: CASSPKGGGSGNSPLHF. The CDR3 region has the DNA TGTGCCAGCAGCCCCAAGGGAGGGGGATCGGGTAATTCACCCCTCCACTTT.

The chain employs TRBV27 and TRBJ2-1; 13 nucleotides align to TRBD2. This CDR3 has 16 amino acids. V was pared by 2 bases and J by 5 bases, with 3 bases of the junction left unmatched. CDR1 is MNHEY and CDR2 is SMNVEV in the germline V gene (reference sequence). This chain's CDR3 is CASSLGTSGTHNEQFF. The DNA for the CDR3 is TGTGCCAGCAGTTTAGGGACTAGCGGGACCCACAATGAGCAGTTCTTC.

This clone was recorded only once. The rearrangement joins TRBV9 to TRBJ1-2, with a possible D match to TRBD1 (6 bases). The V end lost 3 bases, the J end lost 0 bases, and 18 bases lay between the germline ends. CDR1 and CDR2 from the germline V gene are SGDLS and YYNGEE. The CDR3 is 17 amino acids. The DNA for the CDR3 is TGTGCCAGCAGCGAAAGCGAACAGGGATCCCCTAACTATGGCTACACCTTC. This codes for CASSESEQGSPNYGYTF.

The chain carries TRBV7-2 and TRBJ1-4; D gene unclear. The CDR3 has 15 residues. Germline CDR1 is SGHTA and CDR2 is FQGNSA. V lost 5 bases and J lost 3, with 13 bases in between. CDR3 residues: CASSARGPANEKLFF. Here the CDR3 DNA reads TGTGCCAGCAGCGCCCGAGGGCCAGCTAATGAAAAACTGTTTTTT.

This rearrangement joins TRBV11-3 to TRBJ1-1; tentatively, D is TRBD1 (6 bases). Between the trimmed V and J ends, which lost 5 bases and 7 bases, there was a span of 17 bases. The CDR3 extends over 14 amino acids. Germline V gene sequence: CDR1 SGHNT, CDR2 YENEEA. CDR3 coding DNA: TGTGCCAGCAGCGTACAGGGTTCTAGTAGTGAAGCTTTCTTT. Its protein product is CASSVQGSSSEAFF.

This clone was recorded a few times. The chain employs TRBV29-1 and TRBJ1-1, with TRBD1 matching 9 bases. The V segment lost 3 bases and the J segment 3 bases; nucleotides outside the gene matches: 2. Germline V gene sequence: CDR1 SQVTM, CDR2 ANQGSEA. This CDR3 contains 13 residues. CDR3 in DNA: TGCAGCGTTGACTGGGACAGGGACACTGAAGCTTTCTTT. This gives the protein CSVDWDRDTEAFF.

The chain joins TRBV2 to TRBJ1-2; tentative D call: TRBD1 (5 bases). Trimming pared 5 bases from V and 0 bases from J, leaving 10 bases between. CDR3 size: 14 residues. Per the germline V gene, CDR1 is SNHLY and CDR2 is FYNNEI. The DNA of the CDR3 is TGTGCCAGCAGTCGTCGACAGCCTAACTATGGCTACACCTTC. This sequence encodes CASSRRQPNYGYTF.

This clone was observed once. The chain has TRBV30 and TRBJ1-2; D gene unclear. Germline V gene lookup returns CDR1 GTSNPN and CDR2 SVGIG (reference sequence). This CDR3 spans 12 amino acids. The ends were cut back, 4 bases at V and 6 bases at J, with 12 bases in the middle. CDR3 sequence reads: CAWTLLSDGYTF. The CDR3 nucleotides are TGTGCCTGGACCCTCCTATCGGATGGCTACACCTTC.

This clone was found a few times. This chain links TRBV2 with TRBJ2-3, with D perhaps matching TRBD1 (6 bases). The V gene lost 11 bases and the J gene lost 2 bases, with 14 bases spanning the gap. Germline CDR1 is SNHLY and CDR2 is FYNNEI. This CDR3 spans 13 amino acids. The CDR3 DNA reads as TGTGCCGGGAAACAGGGCCCCACAGATACGCAGTATTTT. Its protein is CAGKQGPTDTQYF.

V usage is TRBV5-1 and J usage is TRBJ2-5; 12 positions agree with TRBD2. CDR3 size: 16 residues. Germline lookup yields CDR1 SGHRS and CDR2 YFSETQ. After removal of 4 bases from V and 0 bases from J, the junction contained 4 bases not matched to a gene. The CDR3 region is CASSPGLAGNQETQYF. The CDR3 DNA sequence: TGCGCCAGCAGCCCTGGACTAGCGGGGAACCAAGAGACCCAGTACTTC. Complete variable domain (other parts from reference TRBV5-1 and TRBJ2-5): KAGVTQTPRYLIKTRGQQVTLSCSPISGHRSVSWYQQTPGQGLQFLFEYFSETQRNKGNFPGRFSGRQFSNSRSEMNVSTLELGDSALYLCASSPGLAGNQETQYFGPGTRLLVL.